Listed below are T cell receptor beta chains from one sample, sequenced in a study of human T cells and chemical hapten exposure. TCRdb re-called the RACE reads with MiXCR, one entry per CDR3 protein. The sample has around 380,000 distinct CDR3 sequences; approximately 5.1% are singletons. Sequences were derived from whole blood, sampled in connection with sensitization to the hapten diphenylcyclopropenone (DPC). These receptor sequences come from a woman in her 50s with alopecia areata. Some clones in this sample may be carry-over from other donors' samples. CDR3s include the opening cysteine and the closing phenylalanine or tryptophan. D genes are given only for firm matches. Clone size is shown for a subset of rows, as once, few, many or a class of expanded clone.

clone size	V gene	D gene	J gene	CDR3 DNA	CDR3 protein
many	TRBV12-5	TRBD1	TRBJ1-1	TGTGCTAGTGGCCTCGACAGGGCGGAAGCTTTCTTT	CASGLDRAEAFF
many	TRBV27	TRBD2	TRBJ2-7	TGTGCCAGCAGCTTAAGGGGACTAGCTTACGAGCAGTACTTC	CASSLRGLAYEQYF
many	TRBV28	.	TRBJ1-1	TGTGCCAGCAGTCCTCCGGGACGAATTGTCACTGAAGCTTTCTTT	CASSPPGRIVTEAFF
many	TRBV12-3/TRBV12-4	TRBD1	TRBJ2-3	TGTGCCAGCAGGCACAGGGGACATGAAACAGATACGCAGTATTTT	CASRHRGHETDTQYF
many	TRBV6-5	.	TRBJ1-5	TGTGCCAGCAGACCCGGCGAGGGCAATCAGCCCCAGCATTTT	CASRPGEGNQPQHF
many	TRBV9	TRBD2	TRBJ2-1	TGTGCCAGCAGCCGCGAGGAAGGACTAGCGCCCTACAATGAGCAGTTCTTC	CASSREEGLAPYNEQFF
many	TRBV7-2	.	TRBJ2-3	TGTGCCACCTCTGTTCAGGTTTCTAGCACAGATACGCAGTATTTT	CATSVQVSSTDTQYF
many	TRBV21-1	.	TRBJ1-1	TGTGCCAGCAGCCCAAGAGAAGTCCCTCCTATGGGGACTGAAGCTTTCTTT	CASSPREVPPMGTEAFF
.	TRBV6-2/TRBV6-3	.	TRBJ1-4	TGTGCCAGCAGTTACGCCAGAAAACTGTTTTTT	CASSYARKLFF
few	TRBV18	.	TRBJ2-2	TGTGCCAGCTCACCACCGAACAGGGTACCCGGGGAGCTGTTTTTT	CASSPPNRVPGELFF
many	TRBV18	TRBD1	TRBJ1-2	TGTGCCAGCTCACCGTTGGGACAGCTTACATATGGCTACACCTTC	CASSPLGQLTYGYTF
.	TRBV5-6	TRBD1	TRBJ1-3	TGTGCCAGCAGCTTGGAGTGGACAGGGACTGGAAACACCATATATTTT	CASSLEWTGTGNTIYF
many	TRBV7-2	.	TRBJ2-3	TGTGCCAGCAGTCTGGACGGCACAGATACGCAGTATTTT	CASSLDGTDTQYF
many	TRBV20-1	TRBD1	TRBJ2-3	TGCAGTGCTGATCAAAGGGGGCTAGATACGCAGTATTTT	CSADQRGLDTQYF
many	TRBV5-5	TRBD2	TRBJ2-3	TGTGCCAGCAGCTTGCGCAGTTTCAGAGCGGGGCGAGAGTGGGATACGCAGTATTTT	CASSLRSFRAGREWDTQYF
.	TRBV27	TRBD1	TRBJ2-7	TGTGCCAGCAGTAGACAGGGTTGGTACGAGCAGTACTTC	CASSRQGWYEQYF
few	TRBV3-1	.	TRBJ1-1	TGTGCCAGCAGAGGGGCGTCCAGGGGAAACACTGAAGCTTTCTTT	CASRGASRGNTEAFF
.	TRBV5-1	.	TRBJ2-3	TGCGCCAGCAGCTTGGAAGAACCTAGCACAGATACGCAGTATTTT	CASSLEEPSTDTQYF
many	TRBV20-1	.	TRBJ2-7	TGCAGTGCTAGCGGGAGAACCCCCTACGAGCAGTACTTC	CSASGRTPYEQYF
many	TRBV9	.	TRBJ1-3	TGTGCCAGCAGCGTCGGTGACTCTGGAAACACCATATATTTT	CASSVGDSGNTIYF
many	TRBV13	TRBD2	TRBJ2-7	TGTGCCAGCAGCTTACGGGGGGTTGGGACCTACGAGCAGTACTTC	CASSLRGVGTYEQYF
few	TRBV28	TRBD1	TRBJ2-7	TGTGCCAGCAGACGCGGACAGGGAAGTTCTCCTCAGTACTTC	CASRRGQGSSPQYF
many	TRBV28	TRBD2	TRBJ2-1	TGTGCCATCAAGGGCACTAGCGGGTCTAGGGATGAGCAGTTCTTC	CAIKGTSGSRDEQFF
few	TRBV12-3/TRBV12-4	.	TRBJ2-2	TGTGCCAGCAGTGGGGCCGCCGAGGGGGAGCTGTTTTTT	CASSGAAEGELFF
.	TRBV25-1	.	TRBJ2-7	TGTGCCAGCAGTGAATCCAACGAGCAGTACTTC	CASSESNEQYF
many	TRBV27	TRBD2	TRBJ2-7	TGTGCCAGCAGTTTATCCAGCGGGAGGGCCGGGGAGCAGTACTTC	CASSLSSGRAGEQYF
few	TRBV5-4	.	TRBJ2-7	TGTGCCAGCAGATACCGGGACAATACCTACGAGCAGTACTTC	CASRYRDNTYEQYF
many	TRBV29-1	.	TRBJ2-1	TGCAGCGTTGAGGGGGGCGGGCTCTACAATGAGCAGTTCTTC	CSVEGGGLYNEQFF
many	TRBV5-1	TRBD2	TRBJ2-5	TGCGCCAGCTCCGGACTAGCGGACCTCCAAGAGACCCAGTACTTC	CASSGLADLQETQYF
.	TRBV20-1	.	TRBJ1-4	TGCAGTGCTAGAGCAGGGTATAATGAAAAACTGTTTTTT	CSARAGYNEKLFF
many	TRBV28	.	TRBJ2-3	TGTGCCAGCAGTTCCCCCCCGGGGGCGCGAACAGATACGCAGTATTTT	CASSSPPGARTDTQYF
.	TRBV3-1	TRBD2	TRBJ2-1	TGTGCCAGCAGCCAAGGGCGGGGGGCCAGTAGTGAGCAGTTCTTC	CASSQGRGASSEQFF
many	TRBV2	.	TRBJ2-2	TGTGCCAGCACCGCGACTACGAACACCGGGGAGCTGTTTTTT	CASTATTNTGELFF
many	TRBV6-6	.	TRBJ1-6	TGTGCCAGCAGTTACTCGACTGGCCCGGGTAGGAGCTCACCCCTCCACTTT	CASSYSTGPGRSSPLHF
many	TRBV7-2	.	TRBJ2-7	TGTGCCAGCAGCTTAGCATTGGACCTGGCCTACGAGCAGTACTTC	CASSLALDLAYEQYF
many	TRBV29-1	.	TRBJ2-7	TGCAGCGTTGAAGATCGGGGCGCCCACGAGCAGTACTTC	CSVEDRGAHEQYF
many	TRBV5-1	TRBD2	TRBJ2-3	TGCGCCAGCAGCTTAAGCAGGCGGGGGAGCACAGATACGCAGTATTTT	CASSLSRRGSTDTQYF
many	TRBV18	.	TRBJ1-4	TGTGCCAGCTCACCCCCACAGGGATTAGATGAAAAACTGTTTTTT	CASSPPQGLDEKLFF
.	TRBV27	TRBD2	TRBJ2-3	TGTGCCAGCAGTCCCCACAGGACTAGTTCCCCAGATACGCAGTATTTT	CASSPHRTSSPDTQYF
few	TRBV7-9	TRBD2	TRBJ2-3	TGTGCCAGCAGCTTATATGTGGGGACTAGAAACGCAGATACGCAGTATTTT	CASSLYVGTRNADTQYF